The next 32 T cell receptor beta chains were all read from a single sample in a study of cytomegalovirus exposure and HLA in healthy donors. TCRdb keeps only in-frame clones here, not all; method: immunoSEQ multiplex PCR. The sample lists around 150,000 clones, approximately 89% seen once, with 0.6% to 0.8% in the top ten. The sample was PBMCs. The source of these receptors is a man aged 18 to 30 in good health and CMV-seronegative.

This chain connects TRBV7-2 to TRBJ1-5; D not resolved. Trimming took off 1 base at V and 9 bases at J, with 7 bases between the two ends. CDR1 and CDR2 (germline): SGHTA, FQGNSA. CDR3 length: 12 residues. The DNA of the CDR3 is TGTGCCAGCAGCTTAGGTCCGGGGCCCCAGCATTTT. Translating gives CASSLGPGPQHF.

This clone was found once. V and J are TRBV7-9 and TRBJ1-2; 12 nucleotides match TRBD1. In germline, CDR1 is SEHNR, CDR2 FQNEAQ (reference sequence). Losses at the gene ends were 4 bases for V and 5 bases for J; bases not matched to a gene: 11. CDR3 size: 17 residues. DNA for the CDR3: TGTGCCAGCAGCTCCCGGGACAGGGGGCGCGTCGGATATGGCTACACCTTC. Protein sequence: CASSSRDRGRVGYGYTF.

The DNA of the CDR3 is TGTGCCAGCAGCTTGACGGGACAGGCCTATAATTCACCCCTCCACTTT. Its translation: CASSLTGQAYNSPLHF. This rearrangement joins TRBV5-4 to TRBJ1-6; 8 positions agree with TRBD1. Trimming at V came to 1 base and at J to 2 bases, leaving 2 bases not matched to a gene. The CDR3 is 16 amino acids. CDR1 is SGHNT, CDR2 YYREEE, per germline (reference sequence).

This clone has just one count. The rearrangement links TRBV7-2 to TRBJ2-3; 7 nucleotides match TRBD1. V lost 5 bases to trimming and J lost 7 bases; unmatched junction nucleotides: 3. Per germline, CDR1 SGHTA and CDR2 FQGNSA. The CDR3 is 12 amino acids. DNA of the CDR3: TGTGCCAGCAGCCTACAGGGGAATACGCAGTATTTT. As protein: CASSLQGNTQYF.

V usage is TRBV5-4 and J usage is TRBJ2-5; no firm D call. The CDR3 is made up of 13 amino acids. With 2 bases removed from V and 4 bases from J, the gap between germline ends came to 9 bases. The germline CDR1 and CDR2 sequences are SGHNT and YYREEE (reference sequence). The CDR3 reads CASSFPGRETQYF. The CDR3 coding sequence is TGTGCCAGCAGCTTTCCGGGTAGAGAGACCCAGTACTTC.

This chain joins TRBV5-1 and TRBJ1-5; D is unclear. CDR1 is SGHRS and CDR2 is YFSETQ in the germline V gene. The V end was cut by 4 bases, the J end by 3 bases, with 14 bases between. CDR3 length: 15 residues. CDR3 residues: CASSQAGQFNQPQHF. The CDR3 DNA reads as TGCGCCAGCAGCCAGGCAGGCCAGTTCAATCAGCCCCAGCATTTT.

The chain uses TRBV9 and TRBJ2-5; 10 bases align to TRBD2. The CDR3 runs to 15 residues. Trimming took 3 bases from V and 7 from J; bases not matched to a gene: 9. In germline, CDR1 is SGDLS, CDR2 YYNGEE. CDR3 nucleotides: TGTGCCAGCAGCGAGAGGGGGACTAGCGTTGGGACCCAGTACTTC. This translates into CASSERGTSVGTQYF.

As regards this clone: One end of the junction fails to match germline, which may point to a read error. Other DNA sequences in the sample encode the same CDR3. V usage is TRBV5-1 and J usage is TRBJ2-1; D remains ambiguous. Per the germline V gene, CDR1 is SGHRS and CDR2 is YFSETQ. This CDR3 has 15 residues. CDR3 residues: CASSLGNSIPDEQFF. CDR3 in DNA: TGCGCCAGTAGCTTGGGCAACAGTATTCCAGATGAGCAGTTCTTC.

This clone occurred once. The chain combines TRBV21-1 with TRBJ2-2; the table's D call, TRBD2, was not checked against the DNA. TRBV21-1 is shown as a pseudogene. This CDR3 contains 20 residues. DNA for the CDR3: TGTGCCAGCAGCAAACCGACCTTGGCGGGCTCTCGACGCGGGACCGGGGAGCTGTTTTTT. It translates to CASSKPTLAGSRRGTGELFF.

V gene TRBV5-1 combines with J gene TRBJ2-5; D is uncertain. Matching the DNA end better, TRBJ2-7 makes the J call doubtful. The CDR3 has 15 amino acids. The germline V gene has CDR1 SGHRS and CDR2 YFSETQ. The CDR3 DNA reads as TGCGCCAGCAGCTGGAGAAGCGCCGCCTCCTACGAGCAGTACTTC. It yields the protein CASSWRSAASYEQYF.

The rearrangement uses TRBV30 and TRBJ2-7; TRBD1 agrees at 9 bases. There are 12 residues in the CDR3. V shed 3 bases, J shed 7 bases, and the junction held 4 bases outside the gene matches. In germline, CDR1 is GTSNPN, CDR2 SVGIG (reference sequence). As DNA, the CDR3 is TGTGCCTGGAGCACAGGGGGCTGGGAGCAGTACGTC. This sequence encodes CAWSTGGWEQYV.

Here the CDR3 DNA reads TGTGCCAGCAGCCTGACTAGCGGGGGGCGGTATTTT. Its protein product is CASSLTSGGRYF. The chain couples TRBV7-2 to TRBJ2-3; 13 nucleotides match TRBD2. The length of the CDR3 is 12 residues. CDR1 and CDR2 (germline): SGHTA, FQGNSA. The V gene end was trimmed by 5 bases and the J gene end by 14 bases; junction bases not matched to a gene: 4. Variable domain in full (rest from reference TRBV7-2 and TRBJ2-3): GAGVSQSPSNKVTEKGKDVELRCDPISGHTALYWYRQSLGQGLEFLIYFQGNSAPDKSGLPSDRFSAERTGGSVSTLTIQRTQQEDSAVYLCASSLTSGGRYFGPGTRLTVL.

The chain recombines TRBV21-1 with TRBJ2-7; the table gives TRBD1 as D, unverified against the DNA. TRBV21-1 is a documented pseudogene. There are 14 residues in the CDR3. The CDR3, as DNA: TGTGCCAGCAGCAGAGGACAGGGCTCCTACGAGCAGTACGTC. Its translation: CASSRGQGSYEQYV.

The V gene is TRBV21-1, the J gene TRBJ1-5; the table's D gene call, TRBD1, was not cross checked with the DNA. TRBV21-1 is tagged as a pseudogene. The CDR3 is 15 residues long. CDR3 nucleotide sequence: TGTGCCAGCAGCACCATTGGACAGCCTCATCAGCCCCAGCATTTT. Amino acids: CASSTIGQPHQPQHF.

The rearrangement uses TRBV2 and TRBJ2-3, with 7 positions matching TRBD1. Germline values: CDR1 SNHLY, CDR2 FYNNEI. CDR3 length: 15 amino acids. The ends lost 6 bases at V and 0 bases at J; junction bases unmatched: 6. The CDR3 DNA is TGTGCCAGCAGAACTGGACAGGCGAGCACAGATACGCAGTATTTT. Translation: CASRTGQASTDTQYF.

The gene calls are TRBV29-1 and TRBJ2-4; D is possibly TRBD1 (5 bases). The V gene's germline CDR1 is SQVTM and CDR2 ANQGSEA. This CDR3 comprises 12 residues. V gave up 0 bases and J gave up 10 bases, with 10 bases separating them. The CDR3 coding sequence is TGCAGCGTTGAAGATCAGGGTGTAATTCAGTACTTC. It specifies CSVEDQGVIQYF. The whole variable domain, filled in from reference TRBV29-1 and TRBJ2-4, reads SAVISQKPSRDICQRGTSLTIQCQVDSQVTMMFWYRQQPGQSLTLIATANQGSEATYESGFVIDKFPISRPNLTFSTLTVSNMSPEDSSIYLCSVEDQGVIQYFGAGTRLSVL.

This clone was counted between two and nine times. The chain carries TRBV9 and TRBJ2-2; no firm D call. The ends were cut back, 0 bases at V and 8 bases at J, with 11 bases in the middle. CDR1 and CDR2 (germline): SGDLS, YYNGEE. The CDR3 spans 14 residues. The CDR3 bases are TGTGCCAGCAGCGTAGCTACGGTCCCTGGGGAGCTGTTTTTT. Protein: CASSVATVPGELFF.

The chain couples TRBV2 to TRBJ2-3; 8 nucleotides line up with TRBD1. This CDR3 contains 14 residues. Germline V gene sequence: CDR1 SNHLY, CDR2 FYNNEI. J was trimmed by 4 bases and V by 6 bases; bases with no gene match: 6. CDR3 residues: CASRTQGGSDTQYF. Here the CDR3 DNA reads TGTGCCAGCAGAACACAGGGGGGATCAGATACGCAGTATTTT.

V usage is TRBV5-4 and J usage is TRBJ1-3; 11 bases fit TRBD1. The CDR3 loop spans 15 amino acids. V lost 4 bases, J lost 3 bases, and 3 bases stayed unmatched. The germline CDR1 and CDR2 sequences are SGHNT and YYREEE (reference sequence). The CDR3 coding sequence is TGTGCCAGCAGCCCGGGACAGGGGGTTGGAAACACCATATATTTT. Amino acids: CASSPGQGVGNTIYF.

The rearrangement joins TRBV7-2 to TRBJ2-5, with 9 nucleotides matching TRBD1. This CDR3 is built from 14 residues. Looked up from germline, CDR1 is SGHTA and CDR2 is FQGNSA. Unmatched junction bases numbered 6, after V lost 5 bases and J lost 5 bases. Here the CDR3 reads CASSVDRGGETQYF. CDR3 coding DNA: TGTGCCAGCAGCGTGGACAGGGGTGGGGAGACCCAGTACTTC.

Comments on this clone: Distinct nucleotide sequences in the sample also encode this CDR3. The chain is built from TRBV30 and TRBJ1-6; 12 nucleotides agree with TRBD1. The CDR3 loop spans 17 amino acids. Per germline, CDR1 GTSNPN and CDR2 SVGIG (reference sequence). J was trimmed by 5 bases and V by 3 bases; bases with no gene match: 8. CDR3 coding DNA: TGTGCCTGGAGGGGGGGACAGGGGGCGGCCCATAATTCACCCCTCCACTTT. This codes for CAWRGGQGAAHNSPLHF. The entire variable domain, with the rest obtained from reference TRBV30 and TRBJ1-6, is as follows: SQTIHQWPATLVQPVGSPLSLECTVEGTSNPNLYWYRQAAGRGLQLLFYSVGIGQISSEVPQNLSASRPQDRQFILSSKKLLLSDSGFYLCAWRGGQGAAHNSPLHFGNGTRLTVT.

This sequence joins TRBV7-8 and TRBJ1-2; 7 bases are shared with TRBD1. The CDR3 has 16 amino acids. The V segment lost 1 base and the J segment 5 bases; nucleotides outside the gene matches: 10. CDR1 and CDR2 from the germline V gene are SGHVS and FQNEAQ. CDR3 in amino acids: CASSLVRTGTLYGYTF. The CDR3 nucleotides read TGTGCCAGCAGCTTAGTCCGGACAGGAACCTTGTATGGCTACACCTTC.

This chain connects TRBV27 to TRBJ2-3; TRBD2 is a possible D gene (6 bases). V lost 8 bases and J lost 5, with 8 bases in between. This CDR3 is 11 amino acids long. The germline gives CDR1 MNHEY, CDR2 SMNVEV (reference sequence). In nucleotides, the CDR3 is TGTGCCAGCGGGGGGAGAGATACGCAGTATTTT. This sequence encodes CASGGRDTQYF.

This clone was detected a few times. CDR3 nucleotides: TGTGCCAGCAGTGAAGGAGGGGCCGGGGAGCTGTTTTTT. Its translation: CASSEGGAGELFF. The rearrangement uses TRBV6-4 and TRBJ2-2; perhaps TRBD2 as D (6 bases). The germline V gene encodes CDR1 MRHNA and CDR2 SNTAGT. This CDR3 has 13 amino acids. V gave up 3 bases and J gave up 6 bases, with 8 bases separating them.

This clone was counted only a few times. CDR3 sequence (DNA): TGCGCCAGCAGTGATGGGGGCGGAAGGACTGAAGCTTTCTTT. It specifies CASSDGGGRTEAFF. The rearrangement uses TRBV10-1 and TRBJ1-1; D is perhaps TRBD1 (6 bases). The CDR3 loop spans 14 amino acids. Deletions cut 3 bases from V and 5 bases from J, with 13 bases between. Germline-derived CDR1 and CDR2 are WNHNN and SYGVQD (reference sequence).

This clone was seen once. This chain joins TRBV5-1 and TRBJ2-6; D remains ambiguous. Trimming pared 3 bases from V and 4 bases from J, leaving 5 bases between. Germline CDR1 SGHRS, CDR2 YFSETQ. CDR3 length: 13 amino acids. The CDR3 sequence is CASSSEGANVLTF. The DNA for the CDR3 is TGCGCCAGCAGCTCCGAGGGGGCCAACGTCCTGACTTTC.

This chain links TRBV5-4 with TRBJ2-5, with TRBD2 matching 8 bases. The CDR3 has 16 amino acids. Germline trimming cut 3 bases from V and 5 bases from J; bases unmatched to any gene: 12. Germline V gene sequence: CDR1 SGHNT, CDR2 YYREEE (reference sequence). The CDR3 loop reads CASSWWGLGTRETQYF. The DNA of the CDR3 is TGTGCCAGCAGCTGGTGGGGGCTCGGGACTAGGGAGACCCAGTACTTC. Supplemented by reference TRBV5-4 and TRBJ2-5, the full variable domain reads ETGVTQSPTHLIKTRGQQVTLRCSSQSGHNTVSWYQQALGQGPQFIFQYYREEENGRGNFPPRFSGLQFPNYSSELNVNALELDDSALYLCASSWWGLGTRETQYFGPGTRLLVL.

In its sample, this clone was seen a few times. The CDR3 DNA sequence: TGTGCCAGCAGCCTCTCGCAGGGAGAGACCCAGTACTTC. Amino acid sequence: CASSLSQGETQYF. V usage is TRBV7-8 and J usage is TRBJ2-5; a possible D gene is TRBD1 (5 bases). Trimming cost V 5 bases and J 4 bases, with 11 bases left between them. The germline CDR1 and CDR2 sequences are SGHVS and FQNEAQ. This CDR3 is built from 13 residues.

The V and J genes are TRBV9 and TRBJ2-3, with a weak D call TRBD2 (6 bases). Germline CDR1 is SGDLS and CDR2 is YYNGEE. The CDR3 is 14 residues long. Trimming left V 4 bases short and J 2 bases short, with 11 bases between. The CDR3 sequence: CASSTGVPTDTQYF. CDR3 nucleotides: TGTGCCAGCAGCACGGGAGTTCCCACAGATACGCAGTATTTT.

This chain links TRBV5-8 with TRBJ2-2, with 9 positions matching TRBD2. Germline-derived CDR1 and CDR2 are SGHTS and YDEGEE. CDR3 length: 14 amino acids. V gave up 6 bases and J gave up 7 bases; unmatched junction bases: 7. As DNA, the CDR3 is TGTGCCAGCACCTATAGCGGGAGTAACGGGGAGCTGTTTTTT. This sequence encodes CASTYSGSNGELFF.

This rearrangement joins TRBV6-5 to TRBJ2-7; D might be TRBD1 (6 bases). The CDR3 consists of 15 residues. V was clipped by 7 bases and J by 2 bases, with 18 bases between them. Germline V gene data show CDR1 as MNHEY and CDR2 as SVGAGI. This CDR3 reads CASTKGVGAPYEQYF. DNA of the CDR3: TGTGCCAGCACCAAGGGGGTAGGGGCCCCCTACGAGCAGTACTTC.

The chain joins TRBV5-4 to TRBJ1-1, with 9 bases lining up with TRBD1. The trim removed 4 bases at V and 6 bases at J, leaving 7 bases unmatched. This CDR3 is built from 14 residues. CDR1 SGHNT and CDR2 YYREEE come from the germline V gene (reference sequence). The CDR3 sequence: CASSAGQGRAEAFF. CDR3 nucleotides: TGTGCCAGCAGCGCCGGACAGGGGAGGGCTGAAGCTTTCTTT.